This is a list of T cell receptor beta chains from one sample in a study of shared clonotypes between healthy human individuals. The protocol was immunoSEQ multiplex PCR, while the TCRdb copy is restricted to in-frame clones and leaves out a portion. This sample has under 1,900,000 clones, with roughly 98.5% found just once. Material for sequencing was naive CD4+ T cells sorted from blood. The source of these receptors is a man under 40 in good health. The CDR3 runs from the conserved cysteine through the conserved F or W. Fields, in order: J gene, V gene, clone size, D gene, CDR3 DNA, CDR3 protein. A D gene is named only where the DNA matches it firmly. Size values are once, few and many counts, or a class for expanded clones, and some rows have none.

TRBJ2-3,TRBV7-9,-,TRBD2,TGTGCCAGCAAGGGCGGGAGCCAAAAGCCAGATACGCAGTATTTT,CASKGGSQKPDTQYF
TRBJ1-1,TRBV28,-,TRBD1,TGTGCCAGCAGTCGTCCTGGGACAGGGGCCACTGAAGCTTTCTTT,CASSRPGTGATEAFF
TRBJ2-1,TRBV19,-,-,TGTGCCAGTAGTATAGCCAGGACTATCAAAAATGAGCAGTTCTTC,CASSIARTIKNEQFF
TRBJ2-5,TRBV5-1,-,-,TGCGCCAGCAGCCCGGGCTTAGAGACCCAGTACTTC,CASSPGLETQYF
TRBJ2-2,TRBV10-3,-,-,TGTGCCACTTCGTCGGGGAACACCGGGGAGCTGTTTTTT,CATSSGNTGELFF
TRBJ1-2,TRBV5-1,-,TRBD1,TGCGCCAGCGCGACAGGGGCTCTCTTGACCCAAAATGGCTACACCTTC,CASATGALLTQNGYTF
TRBJ2-7,TRBV28,-,TRBD1,TGTGCCAGCAGTATAAACCCGGGACAGGGTATCTACGAGCAGTACTTC,CASSINPGQGIYEQYF
TRBJ2-1,TRBV9,-,-,TGTGCCAGCAGCGCTACAGGGGCGGGGGAATACAATGAGCAGTTCTTC,CASSATGAGEYNEQFF
TRBJ2-1,TRBV10-3,-,-,TGTGCCATCAGCGAATCCTGGGGGACTCAAGGTTACAATGAGCAGTTCTTC,CAISESWGTQGYNEQFF
TRBJ1-2,TRBV6-1,once,-,TGTGCCAGCAGCGAATTAGAACAGGGATGGGGCTACACCTTC,CASSELEQGWGYTF
TRBJ2-1,TRBV10-1,-,TRBD1,TGCGCCAGCAGTTGGACAGGGGATGAGCAGTTCTTC,CASSWTGDEQFF
TRBJ2-1,TRBV5-1,-,-,TGCGCCAGCAGCTTGGCCGGGTCTGGATACAATGAGCAGTTCTTC,CASSLAGSGYNEQFF
TRBJ2-1,TRBV5-1,once,-,TGCGCCAGCAGCAACCGGGAAAGCTCCTACAATGAGCAGTTCTTC,CASSNRESSYNEQFF
TRBJ2-7,TRBV28,-,-,TGTGCCAGCAGCCTACTAGCATACGAGCAGTACTTC,CASSLLAYEQYF
TRBJ2-5,TRBV6-1,once,-,TGTGCCAGCAGCCCCAAGTACCAAGAGACCCAGTACTTC,CASSPKYQETQYF
TRBJ1-5,TRBV2,-,-,TGTGCCAGCAGTGAACGGGGCTTTAGCAATCAGCCCCAGCATTTT,CASSERGFSNQPQHF
TRBJ1-2,TRBV27,-,TRBD1,TGTGCCAGCAGGGTCCAAGGGACAGGGTCAGTTACCCGTGGCTACACCTTC,CASRVQGTGSVTRGYTF
TRBJ2-7,TRBV5-8,-,-,TGTGCCAGCAGCTTAAAGAACGAGCAGTACTTC,CASSLKNEQYF
TRBJ2-5,TRBV13,-,-,TGTGCCAGCAGCTTAGCGGGAGCAGGGGAGACCCAGTACTTC,CASSLAGAGETQYF
TRBJ2-1,TRBV6-4,-,-,TGTGCCAGCAGTGACTCCCTTGGGAGTTACAATGAGCAGTTCTTC,CASSDSLGSYNEQFF
TRBJ2-7,TRBV14,-,-,TGTGCCAGCAGCCAACACTTGACGGGTCTAGGGGAGCAGTACTTC,CASSQHLTGLGEQYF
TRBJ1-5,TRBV18,-,-,TGTGCCAGCTCACCTTTCAGTGATCAGCCCCAGCATTTT,CASSPFSDQPQHF
TRBJ2-4,TRBV5-4,once,-,TGTGCCAGCAGCTTAAGGGCACCTCACATTCAGTACTTC,CASSLRAPHIQYF
TRBJ1-1,TRBV5-4,-,-,TGTGCCAGCACCCCCCCAGGGGACACTGAAGCTTTCTTT,CASTPPGDTEAFF
TRBJ2-3,TRBV5-4,-,-,TGTGCCAGCAGCTTGTTGTTAGCGAGCACAGATACGCAGTATTTT,CASSLLLASTDTQYF
TRBJ1-1,TRBV19,-,TRBD1,TGTGCCAGTAGTATACTCCCGGGACAGGGAAACACTGAAGCTTTCTTT,CASSILPGQGNTEAFF
TRBJ2-5,TRBV6-1,-,-,TGTGCCAGCAGTGAAACTTACCAAGAGACCCAGTACTTC,CASSETYQETQYF
TRBJ2-6,TRBV5-4,-,-,TGTGCCAGCAGCTTGGGCGGACGGTACTCTGGGGCCAACGTCCTGACTTTC,CASSLGGRYSGANVLTF
TRBJ2-1,TRBV4-1,-,TRBD2,TGCGCCAGCAGCCAAGATGGACTAGCGGGTGGTGAGCAGTTCTTC,CASSQDGLAGGEQFF
TRBJ1-2,TRBV18,-,-,TGTGCCAGCTCACCCGAACCGACGGCTAACTATGGCTACACCTTC,CASSPEPTANYGYTF
TRBJ2-7,TRBV28,-,-,TGTGCCAGCAGTGCACCTCAGTTCCCCGAGCAGTACTTC,CASSAPQFPEQYF